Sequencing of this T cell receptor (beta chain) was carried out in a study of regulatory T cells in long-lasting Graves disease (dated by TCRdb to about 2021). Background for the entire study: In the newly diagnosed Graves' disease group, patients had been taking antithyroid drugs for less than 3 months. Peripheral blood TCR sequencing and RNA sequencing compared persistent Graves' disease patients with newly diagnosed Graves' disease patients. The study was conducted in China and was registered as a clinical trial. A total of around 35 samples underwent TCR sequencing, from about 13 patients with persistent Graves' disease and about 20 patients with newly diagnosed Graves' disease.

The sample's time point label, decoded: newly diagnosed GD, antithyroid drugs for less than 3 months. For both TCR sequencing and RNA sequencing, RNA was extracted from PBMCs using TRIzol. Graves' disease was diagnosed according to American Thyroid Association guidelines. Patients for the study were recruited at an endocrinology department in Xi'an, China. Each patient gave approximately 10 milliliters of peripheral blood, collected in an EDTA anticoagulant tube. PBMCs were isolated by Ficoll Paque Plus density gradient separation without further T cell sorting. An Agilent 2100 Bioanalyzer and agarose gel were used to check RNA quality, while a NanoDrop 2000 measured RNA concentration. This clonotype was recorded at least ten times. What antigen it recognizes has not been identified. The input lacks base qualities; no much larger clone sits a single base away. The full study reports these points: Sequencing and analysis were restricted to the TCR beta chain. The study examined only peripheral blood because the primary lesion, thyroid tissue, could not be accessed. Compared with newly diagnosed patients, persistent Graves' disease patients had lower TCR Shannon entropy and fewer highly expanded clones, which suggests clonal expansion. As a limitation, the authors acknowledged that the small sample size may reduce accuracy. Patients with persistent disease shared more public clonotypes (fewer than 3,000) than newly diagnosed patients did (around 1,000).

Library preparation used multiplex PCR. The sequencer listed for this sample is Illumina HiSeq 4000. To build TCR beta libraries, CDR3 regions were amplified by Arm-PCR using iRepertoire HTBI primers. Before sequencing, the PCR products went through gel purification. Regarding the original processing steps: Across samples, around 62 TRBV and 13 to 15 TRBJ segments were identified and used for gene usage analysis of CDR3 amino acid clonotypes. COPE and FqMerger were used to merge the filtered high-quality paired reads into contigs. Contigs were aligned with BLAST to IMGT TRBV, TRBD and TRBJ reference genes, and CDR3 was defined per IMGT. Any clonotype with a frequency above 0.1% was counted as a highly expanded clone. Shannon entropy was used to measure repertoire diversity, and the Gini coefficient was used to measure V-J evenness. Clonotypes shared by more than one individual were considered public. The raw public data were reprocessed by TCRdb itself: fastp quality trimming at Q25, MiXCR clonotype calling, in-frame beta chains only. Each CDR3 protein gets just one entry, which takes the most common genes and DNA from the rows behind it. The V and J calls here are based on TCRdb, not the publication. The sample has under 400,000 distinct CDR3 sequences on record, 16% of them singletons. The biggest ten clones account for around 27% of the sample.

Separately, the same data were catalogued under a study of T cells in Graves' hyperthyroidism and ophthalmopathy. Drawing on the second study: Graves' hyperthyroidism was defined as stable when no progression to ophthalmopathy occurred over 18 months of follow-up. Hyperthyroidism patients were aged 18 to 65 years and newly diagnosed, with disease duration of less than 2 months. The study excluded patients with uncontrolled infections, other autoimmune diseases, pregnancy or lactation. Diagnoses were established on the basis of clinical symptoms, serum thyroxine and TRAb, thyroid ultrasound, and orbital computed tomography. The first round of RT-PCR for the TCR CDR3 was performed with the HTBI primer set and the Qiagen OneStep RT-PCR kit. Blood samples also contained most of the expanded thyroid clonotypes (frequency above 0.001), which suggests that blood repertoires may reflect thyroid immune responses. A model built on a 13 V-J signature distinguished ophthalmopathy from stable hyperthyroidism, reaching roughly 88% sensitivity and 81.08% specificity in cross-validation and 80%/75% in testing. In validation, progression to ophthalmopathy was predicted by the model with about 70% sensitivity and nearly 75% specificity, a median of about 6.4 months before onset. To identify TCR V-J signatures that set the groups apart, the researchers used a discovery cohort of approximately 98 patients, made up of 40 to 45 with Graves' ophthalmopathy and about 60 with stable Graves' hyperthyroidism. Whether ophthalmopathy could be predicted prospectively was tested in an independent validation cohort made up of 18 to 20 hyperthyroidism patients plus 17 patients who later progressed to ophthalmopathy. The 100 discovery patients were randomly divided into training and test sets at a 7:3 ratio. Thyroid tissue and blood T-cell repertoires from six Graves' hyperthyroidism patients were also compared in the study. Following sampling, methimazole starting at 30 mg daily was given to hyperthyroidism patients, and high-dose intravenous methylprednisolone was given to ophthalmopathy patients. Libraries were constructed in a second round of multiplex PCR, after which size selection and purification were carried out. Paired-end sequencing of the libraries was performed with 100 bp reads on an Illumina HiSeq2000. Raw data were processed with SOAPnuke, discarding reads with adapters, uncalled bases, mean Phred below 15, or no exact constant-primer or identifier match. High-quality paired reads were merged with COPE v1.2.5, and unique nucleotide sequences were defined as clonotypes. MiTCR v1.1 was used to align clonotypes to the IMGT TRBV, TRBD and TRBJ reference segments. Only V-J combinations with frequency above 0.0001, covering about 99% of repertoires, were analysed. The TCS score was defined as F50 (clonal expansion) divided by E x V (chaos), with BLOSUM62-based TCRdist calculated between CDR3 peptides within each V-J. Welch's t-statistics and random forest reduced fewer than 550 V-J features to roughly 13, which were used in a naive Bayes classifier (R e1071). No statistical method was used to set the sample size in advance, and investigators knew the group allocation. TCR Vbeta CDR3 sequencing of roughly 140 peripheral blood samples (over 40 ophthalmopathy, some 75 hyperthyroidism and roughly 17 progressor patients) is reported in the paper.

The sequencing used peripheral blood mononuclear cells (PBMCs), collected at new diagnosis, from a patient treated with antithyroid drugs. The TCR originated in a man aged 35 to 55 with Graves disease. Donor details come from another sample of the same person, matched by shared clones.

The CDR3 region has the sequence CASSPPEPHEQYF. The DNA is TGTGCCAGCAGCCCCCCGGAACCCCACGAGCAGTACTTC. Recombination joined TRBV7-2 with TRBJ2-7; no D gene is confidently identified. Looking up the germline V gene yields CDR1 SGHTA and CDR2 FQGNSA. The CDR3 holds 13 amino acids from the cysteine to the phenylalanine. The CDR3 DNA has 39 bases and is translated from base 1. The junction shows trimming of 5 bases on V and 5 bases on J, plus 13 bases between the germline ends. Supplemented by the reference TRBV7-2 and TRBJ2-7 proteins around the CDR3, the complete variable domain is GAGVSQSPSNKVTEKGKDVELRCDPISGHTALYWYRQSLGQGLEFLIYFQGNSAPDKSGLPSDRFSAERTGGSVSTLTIQRTQQEDSAVYLCASSPPEPHEQYFGPGTRLTVT.